This T cell receptor (beta chain) was profiled in a study of identical twins. General observations from the study: Out-of-frame alpha sequences shared by twins showed excess low generation probability. Monozygotic twin pairs showed more out-of-frame TCR alpha sharing than models estimated. In cord blood, abundant beta clonotypes had fewer insertions; memory showed no trend.

This clonotype occurred many times. The antigen is undetermined. TCRdb reprocessed the 5' RACE reads with MiXCR, giving one entry per CDR3 protein. The data show a few hundred thousand distinct CDR3 sequences, approximately 9.6% seen once. With V trimmed by 5 bases and J by 6 bases, 1 base remained unmatched. The CDR3 loop spans 14 amino acids. This sample also belongs to another study, concerning yellow fever vaccine responses in identical twins. That paper adds: Twins reportedly had a vaccine T cell response that seemed partly convergent, partly personalized.

The rearrangement joins TRBV12-3 or TRBV12-4 to TRBJ2-2, with 12 bases identical to TRBD2. The source is a woman aged 18 to 35 in good health. Sequencing was performed on PBMCs. CDR3 nucleotide sequence: TGTGCCAGCAGTCGGACTAGCGGGGCCGGGGAGCTGTTTTTT. Its protein is CASSRTSGAGELFF.